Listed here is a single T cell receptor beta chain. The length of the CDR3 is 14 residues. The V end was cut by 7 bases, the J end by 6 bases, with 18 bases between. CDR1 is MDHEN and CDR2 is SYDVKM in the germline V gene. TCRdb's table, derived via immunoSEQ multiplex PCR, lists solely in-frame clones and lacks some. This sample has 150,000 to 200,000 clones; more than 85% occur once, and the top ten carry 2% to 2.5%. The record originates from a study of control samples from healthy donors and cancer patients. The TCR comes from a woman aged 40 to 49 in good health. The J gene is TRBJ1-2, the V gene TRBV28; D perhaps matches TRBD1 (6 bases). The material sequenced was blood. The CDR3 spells CASTLRQAWHGYTF. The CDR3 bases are TGTGCCAGCACCCTAAGACAGGCCTGGCATGGCTACACCTTC.